This T cell receptor beta chain was profiled in a study of blood T cell repertoires in COVID-19. Deletions cut 4 bases from V and 0 bases from J, with 16 bases between. Germline CDR1 and CDR2: SGHTS and YDEGEE. This CDR3 is 17 amino acids long. TCRdb's copy holds only in-frame clones and misses some; the assay was immunoSEQ multiplex PCR. The top ten clones hold approximately 11% of a sample with approximately 130,000 clones, just over 75% of them seen once. The clonotype originates from a human donor in a cohort sampled during active COVID-19. Sequencing was done on a sample of peripheral blood. V usage is TRBV5-8 and J usage is TRBJ2-2; weak D call: TRBD2 (5 bases). CDR3 in amino acids: CASSLPREGTNTGELFF. CDR3 sequence (DNA): TGTGCCAGCAGCCTCCCACGAGAGGGTACGAACACCGGGGAGCTGTTTTTT. Complete variable domain (other parts from reference TRBV5-8 and TRBJ2-2): EAGVTQSPTHLIKTRGQQATLRCSPISGHTSVYWYQQALGLGLQFLLWYDEGEERNRGNFPPRFSGRQFPNYSSELNVNALELEDSALYLCASSLPREGTNTGELFFGEGSRLTVL.